This T cell receptor beta chain was identified during a study of naive and memory T cell subsets. This clonotype was observed a few times. The antigen is not known. Study results and limitations: In naive cells, over 85% of TCR sequences were seen only once.

V lost 1 base and J lost 0, with 9 bases in between. CDR3 size: 15 residues. Two oligonucleotides, mixed equimolar, formed the beta constant-region primer covering TRBC1 and TRBC2. Ligated cDNA was amplified by four rounds of PCR with nested alpha and beta constant-region primers and SP2. Each CDR3 protein gets one entry after TCRdb re-called the UMI-ligation and nested PCR reads with MiXCR. The sample shows some 83,000 distinct CDR3 sequences, around 9% of them seen only once. The chain is built from TRBV12-3 or TRBV12-4 and TRBJ1-1; the D gene is possibly TRBD1 (5 bases). The source material was naive CD8+ T cells from blood. This receptor was taken from a human donor in good health. The CDR3 region has the DNA TGTGCCAGCAGTTTAGGACAGACTTTGAACACTGAAGCTTTCTTT. Translated: CASSLGQTLNTEAFF.